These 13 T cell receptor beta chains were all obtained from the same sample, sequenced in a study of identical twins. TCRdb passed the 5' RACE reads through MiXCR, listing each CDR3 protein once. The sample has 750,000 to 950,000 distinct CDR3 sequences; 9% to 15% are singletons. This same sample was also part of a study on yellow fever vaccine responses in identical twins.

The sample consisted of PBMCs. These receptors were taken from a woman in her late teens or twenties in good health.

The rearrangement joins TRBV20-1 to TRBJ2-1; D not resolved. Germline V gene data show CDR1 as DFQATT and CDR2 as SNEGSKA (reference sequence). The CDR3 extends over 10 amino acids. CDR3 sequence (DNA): TGCAGCGGTATTCGAGATGAGCAGTTCTTC. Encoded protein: CSGIRDEQFF.

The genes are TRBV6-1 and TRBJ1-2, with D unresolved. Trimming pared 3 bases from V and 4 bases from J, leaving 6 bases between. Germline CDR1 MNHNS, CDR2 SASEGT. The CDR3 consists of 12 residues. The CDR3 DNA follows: TGTGCCAGCAGTGATATTTTCTATGGCTACACCTTC. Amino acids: CASSDIFYGYTF.

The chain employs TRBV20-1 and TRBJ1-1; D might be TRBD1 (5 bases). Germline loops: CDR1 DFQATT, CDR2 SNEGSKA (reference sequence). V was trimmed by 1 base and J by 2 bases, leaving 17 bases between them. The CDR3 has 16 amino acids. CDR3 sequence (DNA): TGCAGTGCTAGAGGTACAGGAGATAAAAGAAACACTGAAGCTTTCTTT. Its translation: CSARGTGDKRNTEAFF.

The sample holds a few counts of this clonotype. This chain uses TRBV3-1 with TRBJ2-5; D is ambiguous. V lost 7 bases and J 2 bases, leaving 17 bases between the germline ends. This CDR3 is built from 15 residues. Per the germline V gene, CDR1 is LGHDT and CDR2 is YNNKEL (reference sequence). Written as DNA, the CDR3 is TGTGCCAGCAAATCGCCTGCCGCAGAGCAAGAGACCCAGTACTTC. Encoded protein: CASKSPAAEQETQYF.

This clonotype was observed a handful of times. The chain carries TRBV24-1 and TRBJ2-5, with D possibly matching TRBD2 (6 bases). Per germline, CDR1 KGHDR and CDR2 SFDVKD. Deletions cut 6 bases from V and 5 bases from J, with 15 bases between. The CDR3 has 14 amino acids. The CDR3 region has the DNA TGTGCCACCAGTCCGGCGGGATGGGGGGAGACCCAGTACTTC. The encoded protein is CATSPAGWGETQYF.

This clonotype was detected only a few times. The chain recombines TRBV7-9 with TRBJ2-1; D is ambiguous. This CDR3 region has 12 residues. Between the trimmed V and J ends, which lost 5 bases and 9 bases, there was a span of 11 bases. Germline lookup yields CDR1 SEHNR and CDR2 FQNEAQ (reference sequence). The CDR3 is CASSRLGIEQFF. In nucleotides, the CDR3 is TGTGCCAGCAGCAGACTTGGTATTGAGCAGTTCTTC.

CDR3 region: CSATGLDEQFF. The CDR3 DNA reads TGCAGTGCTACGGGTTTGGATGAGCAGTTCTTC. V is TRBV20-1 and J is TRBJ2-1; D not certain. The CDR3 has 11 amino acids. Trimming pared 4 bases from V and 8 bases from J, leaving 9 bases between. The germline gives CDR1 DFQATT, CDR2 SNEGSKA (reference sequence).

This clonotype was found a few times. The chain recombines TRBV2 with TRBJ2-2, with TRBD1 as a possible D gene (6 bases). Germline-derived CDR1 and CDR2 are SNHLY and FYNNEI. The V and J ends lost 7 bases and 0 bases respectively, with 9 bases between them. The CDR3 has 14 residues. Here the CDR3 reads CASKGTTNTGELFF. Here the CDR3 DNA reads TGTGCCAGCAAGGGGACAACGAACACCGGGGAGCTGTTTTTT. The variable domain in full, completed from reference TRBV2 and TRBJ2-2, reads EPEVTQTPSHQVTQMGQEVILRCVPISNHLYFYWYRQILGQKVEFLVSFYNNEISEKSEIFDDQFSVERPDGSNFTLKIRSTKLEDSAMYFCASKGTTNTGELFFGEGSRLTVL.

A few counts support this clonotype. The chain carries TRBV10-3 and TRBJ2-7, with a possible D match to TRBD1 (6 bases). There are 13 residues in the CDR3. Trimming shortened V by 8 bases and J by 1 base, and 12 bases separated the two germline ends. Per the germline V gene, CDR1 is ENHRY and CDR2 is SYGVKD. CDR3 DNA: TGTGCCATCGGGAAGGGGGAATCCTACGAGCAGTACTTC. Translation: CAIGKGESYEQYF.

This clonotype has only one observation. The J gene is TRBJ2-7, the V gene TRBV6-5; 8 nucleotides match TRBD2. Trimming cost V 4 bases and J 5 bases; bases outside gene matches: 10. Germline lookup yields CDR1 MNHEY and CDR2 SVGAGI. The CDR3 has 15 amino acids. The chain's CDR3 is CASSLISGSSHEQYF. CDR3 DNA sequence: TGTGCCAGCAGTTTGATAAGCGGGAGTAGCCACGAGCAGTACTTC.

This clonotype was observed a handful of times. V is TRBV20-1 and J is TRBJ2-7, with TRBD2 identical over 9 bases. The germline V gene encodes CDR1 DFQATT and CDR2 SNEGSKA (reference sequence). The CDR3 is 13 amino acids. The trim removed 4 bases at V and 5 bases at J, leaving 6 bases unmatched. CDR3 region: CSAMRGGFNEQYV. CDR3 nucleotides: TGCAGTGCTATGCGGGGGGGCTTCAACGAGCAGTACGTC.

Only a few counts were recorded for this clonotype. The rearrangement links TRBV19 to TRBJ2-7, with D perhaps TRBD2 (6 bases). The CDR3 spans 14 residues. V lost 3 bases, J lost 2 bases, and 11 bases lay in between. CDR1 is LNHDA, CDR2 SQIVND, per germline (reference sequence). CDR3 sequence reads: CASSMGLATYEQYF. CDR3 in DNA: TGTGCCAGTAGTATGGGACTGGCTACCTACGAGCAGTACTTC.

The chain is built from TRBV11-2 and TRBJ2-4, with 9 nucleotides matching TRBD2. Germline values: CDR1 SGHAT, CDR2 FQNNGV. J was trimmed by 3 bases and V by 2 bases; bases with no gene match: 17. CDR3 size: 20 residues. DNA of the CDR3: TGTGCCAGCAGCTTACTGGGGACTAGCCAGAGTATGTGGGTCAAAAACATTCAGTACTTC. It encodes CASSLLGTSQSMWVKNIQYF. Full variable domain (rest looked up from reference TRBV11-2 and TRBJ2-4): EAGVAQSPRYKIIEKRQSVAFWCNPISGHATLYWYQQILGQGPKLLIQFQNNGVVDDSQLPKDRFSAERLKGVDSTLKIQPAKLEDSAVYLCASSLLGTSQSMWVKNIQYFGAGTRLSVL.